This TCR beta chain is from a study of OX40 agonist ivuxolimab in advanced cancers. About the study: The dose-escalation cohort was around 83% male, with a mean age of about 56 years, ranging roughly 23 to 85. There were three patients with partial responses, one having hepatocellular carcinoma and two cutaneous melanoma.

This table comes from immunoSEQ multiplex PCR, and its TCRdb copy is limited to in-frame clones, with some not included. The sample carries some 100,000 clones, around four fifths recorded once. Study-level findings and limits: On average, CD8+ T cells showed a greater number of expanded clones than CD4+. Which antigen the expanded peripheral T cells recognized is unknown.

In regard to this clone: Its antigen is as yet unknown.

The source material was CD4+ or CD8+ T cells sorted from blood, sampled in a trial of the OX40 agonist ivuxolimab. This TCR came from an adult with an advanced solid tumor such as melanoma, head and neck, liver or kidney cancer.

Written as DNA, the CDR3 is TGCAGCGTCACTTTACGGACAGGACAAAACTATGGCTACACCTTC. Encoded protein: CSVTLRTGQNYGYTF. The chain employs TRBV29-1 and TRBJ1-2; 7 bases are shared with TRBD1. Germline V gene sequence: CDR1 SQVTM, CDR2 ANQGSEA. J lost 2 bases, V lost 6 bases, and 12 bases had no gene match. The CDR3 covers 15 residues.